These 32 T cell receptor beta chains share one sample of origin, sequenced in a study of CD8 T cells in Susac syndrome. Random hexamers primed reverse transcription of about 0.5 to 1 ug RNA. One entry per CDR3 protein results from TCRdb running MiXCR on the immunoSEQ multiplex PCR reads. The sample includes roughly 76,000 distinct CDR3 sequences, approximately 93% of them seen just once. Source material: CD8+ T cells from PBMCs. Receptors were obtained from a human donor with Susac syndrome.

J is TRBJ1-3 and V is TRBV20-1; the D is unclear. Germline CDR1 and CDR2: DFQATT and SNEGSKA (reference sequence). Deletions cut 0 bases from V and 4 bases from J, with 10 bases between. This CDR3 spans 14 amino acids. The CDR3 sequence: CSARDVAAGNTIYF. Here the CDR3 DNA reads TGCAGTGCTAGAGATGTCGCAGCAGGAAACACCATATATTTT.

This chain uses TRBV27 with TRBJ1-2, with 7 bases lining up with TRBD1. V trimming: 2 bases; J trimming: 7 bases; junction bases outside the gene matches: 4. Germline assignment: CDR1 MNHEY and CDR2 SMNVEV (reference sequence). There are 13 residues in the CDR3. The CDR3 coding sequence is TGTGCCAGCAGTTTAGAGGGGGCGCGTGGCTACACCTTC. This translates into CASSLEGARGYTF.

The chain carries TRBV19 and TRBJ2-1; 14 nucleotides agree with TRBD2. This CDR3 spans 14 amino acids. The germline gives CDR1 LNHDA, CDR2 SQIVND (reference sequence). J was trimmed by 6 bases and V by 8 bases; bases with no gene match: 3. As DNA, the CDR3 is TGTGCCAGTGGGACTAGCGGGAGTGGCAATGAGCAGTTCTTC. It codes for CASGTSGSGNEQFF.

The chain carries TRBV7-6 and TRBJ1-3; 7 positions agree with TRBD1. Germline CDR1 and CDR2: SGHVS and FNYEAQ. The junction had 7 bases not matched to a gene; V was cut back by 0 bases and J by 8 bases. This CDR3 contains 15 residues. CDR3 sequence (DNA): TGTGCCAGCAGCTTAGCAGGGGGCGTCTTAGACACCATATATTTT. This sequence encodes CASSLAGGVLDTIYF.

There are a few counts of this clonotype. The chain employs TRBV20-1 and TRBJ2-2; TRBD1 matches at 9 bases. V shed 4 bases, J shed 0 bases, and the junction held 3 bases outside the gene matches. The germline CDR1 and CDR2 sequences are DFQATT and SNEGSKA (reference sequence). The CDR3 contains 15 residues. The CDR3 DNA follows: TGCAGTGCTAAAAGACAGGGGGCGAACACCGGGGAGCTGTTTTTT. The encoded protein is CSAKRQGANTGELFF.

The chain has TRBV5-4 and TRBJ2-6, with D possibly TRBD1 on 5 matching bases. The CDR3 covers 16 residues. V lost 3 bases to trimming and J lost 0 bases, with 10 bases between them. Germline V CDR1 and CDR2: SGHNT, YYREEE (reference sequence). This CDR3 is CASSSDKISGANVLTF. CDR3 sequence (DNA): TGTGCCAGCAGCTCGGACAAAATCTCTGGGGCCAACGTCCTGACTTTC.

The rearrangement uses TRBV5-4 and TRBJ1-1; D unresolved. CDR3 length: 14 amino acids. The V end was cut by 6 bases, the J end by 4 bases, with 16 bases between. Germline lookup yields CDR1 SGHNT and CDR2 YYREEE (reference sequence). The CDR3 region is CASTSPGAPTEAFF. The CDR3 DNA reads TGTGCCAGCACCTCCCCGGGAGCCCCCACTGAAGCTTTCTTT.

CDR3 in amino acids: CASSQLNPTGINQPQHF. The CDR3 coding sequence is TGCGCCAGCAGCCAATTAAACCCGACAGGTATCAATCAGCCCCAGCATTTT. The chain couples TRBV4-3 to TRBJ1-5; possible D gene TRBD1, 6 bases. CDR3 length: 17 amino acids. In germline, CDR1 is LGHNA, CDR2 YSLEER. Trimming left V 2 bases short and J 3 bases short, with 17 bases between.

V is TRBV7-3 and J is TRBJ1-1, with D unclear. This CDR3 has 13 amino acids. Germline V gene data show CDR1 as SGHTA and CDR2 as FQGTGA. V dropped 1 base and J dropped 4 bases, with 7 bases sitting between them. The CDR3 loop is CASSLREGTEAFF. CDR3 bases: TGTGCCAGCAGCTTAAGGGAGGGCACTGAAGCTTTCTTT.

The chain has TRBV28 and TRBJ2-7; TRBD2 matches at 10 bases. CDR1 and CDR2 (germline): MDHEN, SYDVKM. The V and J ends lost 6 bases and 3 bases, in that order; junction bases with no gene match: 8. There are 15 residues in the CDR3. CDR3: CASRPSGSLNYEQYF. CDR3 coding DNA: TGTGCCAGCAGACCTAGCGGGAGTTTGAACTACGAGCAGTACTTC.

This chain joins TRBV13 and TRBJ2-1; 11 bases map to TRBD2. The CDR3 loop spans 17 amino acids. V shed 5 bases and J 7 bases; nucleotides not matched to a gene: 13. In germline, CDR1 is PRHDT, CDR2 FYEKMQ (reference sequence). The CDR3 DNA is TGTGCCAGCAGCCCCCGGGTAGCGGGGGGGGAGGGGAATGAGCAGTTCTTC. Its protein is CASSPRVAGGEGNEQFF.

The V and J genes are TRBV10-3 and TRBJ2-7; tentatively, D is TRBD1 or TRBD2 (5 bases each). The CDR3 runs to 13 residues. The ends were cut back, 3 bases at V and 7 bases at J, with 13 bases in the middle. Per germline, CDR1 ENHRY and CDR2 SYGVKD. The CDR3: CAISDTRGREQYF. CDR3 sequence (DNA): TGTGCCATCAGTGATACGAGGGGCCGGGAGCAGTACTTC.

The chain couples TRBV2 to TRBJ1-4, with D possibly being TRBD1 (5 bases). This CDR3 has 12 amino acids. V was shortened by 7 bases and J by 8 bases, with 11 bases between the two germline ends. Germline loops: CDR1 SNHLY, CDR2 FYNNEI. The CDR3, as DNA: TGTGCCAGCATGGGGCTTGGGGAAAAACTGTTTTTT. Protein product: CASMGLGEKLFF.

The V gene is TRBV20-1, the J gene TRBJ2-7, with unresolved D. Germline V gene sequence: CDR1 DFQATT, CDR2 SNEGSKA (reference sequence). V gave up 0 bases and J gave up 12 bases, with 12 bases separating them. This CDR3 has 11 amino acids. CDR3 DNA sequence: TGCAGTGCTAGAGATCAGCGCGGCACGTACTTC. It encodes CSARDQRGTYF.

The sample holds one count of this clonotype. The chain joins TRBV7-9 to TRBJ2-5, with D possibly matching TRBD1 (6 bases). Trimming cost V 4 bases and J 4 bases, with 16 bases left between them. Germline V lookup: CDR1 SEHNR, CDR2 FQNEAQ (reference sequence). The CDR3 runs to 15 residues. The CDR3 sequence is CASSSTQGSGETQYF. In nucleotides, the CDR3 is TGTGCCAGCAGCTCAACACAGGGCTCGGGAGAGACCCAGTACTTC. Full variable domain (remainder filled in from reference TRBV7-9 and TRBJ2-5): DTGVSQNPRHKITKRGQNVTFRCDPISEHNRLYWYRQTLGQGPEFLTYFQNEAQLEKSRLLSDRFSAERPKGSFSTLEIQRTEQGDSAMYLCASSSTQGSGETQYFGPGTRLLVL.

V and J are TRBV6-2 or TRBV6-3 and TRBJ1-2, with a weak D call TRBD1 (5 bases). Germline V gene data show CDR1 as MNHEY and CDR2 as SVGEGT. Trimming removed 5 bases at V and 6 bases at J, with 19 bases between. CDR3 size: 15 residues. CDR3 sequence: CASSLQGGDVDGYTF. The CDR3 coding sequence is TGTGCCAGCAGTCTTCAGGGAGGGGACGTAGATGGCTACACCTTC.

The chain combines TRBV2 with TRBJ1-1; 8 nucleotides align to TRBD1. Germline V CDR1 and CDR2: SNHLY, FYNNEI. V shed 4 bases and J 7 bases; nucleotides not matched to a gene: 2. The CDR3 contains 12 residues. The CDR3 loop is CASSAGTGEAFF. CDR3 sequence (DNA): TGTGCCAGCAGTGCCGGGACAGGTGAAGCTTTCTTT.

The chain is built from TRBV20-1 and TRBJ1-4; D is perhaps TRBD1 (6 bases). The CDR3 length is 15 residues. The V gene lost 0 bases and the J gene lost 13 bases, with 21 bases spanning the gap. CDR1 DFQATT and CDR2 SNEGSKA come from the germline V gene (reference sequence). CDR3 coding DNA: TGCAGTGCTAGAGATCGGGGCGTGGGGGGGGCTGCACTGTTTTTT. Its translation: CSARDRGVGGAALFF.

This clonotype has just one count. The chain couples TRBV2 to TRBJ1-1; unclear D gene. V lost 2 bases and J lost 0, with 7 bases in between. The CDR3 consists of 14 residues. Germline CDR1 reads SNHLY; CDR2 reads FYNNEI. The CDR3 here is CASSEPFMNTEAFF. In DNA form, the CDR3 reads TGTGCCAGCAGTGAACCCTTTATGAACACTGAAGCTTTCTTT.

This clonotype has only a few counts. The V call is TRBV7-2, the J call TRBJ2-3; 14 bases fit TRBD2. The CDR3 runs 16 residues. Germline V gene lookup returns CDR1 SGHTA and CDR2 FQGNSA. V shed 3 bases, J shed 4 bases, and the junction held 3 bases outside the gene matches. The CDR3 DNA follows: TGTGCCAGCAGCTTGTTGACTAGCGGGAGGGCAGATACGCAGTATTTT. Protein product: CASSLLTSGRADTQYF.

The rearrangement uses TRBV27 and TRBJ2-5; 16 nucleotides line up with TRBD2. CDR3 size: 17 residues. J was trimmed by 3 bases and V by 6 bases; bases with no gene match: 7. The germline V gene has CDR1 MNHEY and CDR2 SMNVEV (reference sequence). The chain's CDR3 is CASRGLAGGPGEETQYF. The CDR3 region has the DNA TGTGCCAGCAGGGGACTAGCGGGGGGGCCTGGTGAAGAGACCCAGTACTTC.

This chain links TRBV5-1 with TRBJ1-2, with no clear D. Trimming removed 0 bases from V and 4 bases from J, with 16 bases in between. This CDR3 has 16 residues. Per the germline V gene, CDR1 is SGHRS and CDR2 is YFSETQ. DNA for the CDR3: TGCGCCAGCAGCTTGGAGACTCCGGGCGGTTCCTATGGCTACACCTTC. Translation gives CASSLETPGGSYGYTF.

This rearrangement joins TRBV30 to TRBJ1-5; 10 nucleotides line up with TRBD1. V was clipped by 7 bases and J by 7 bases; unmatched bases: 7. The CDR3 covers 13 residues. The germline CDR1 and CDR2 sequences are GTSNPN and SVGIG (reference sequence). CDR3 DNA sequence: TGTGCCTTCCGGGACAGGGGCGCCCAGCCCCAGCATTTT. This encodes CAFRDRGAQPQHF.

The count of this clonotype is one. The chain recombines TRBV19 with TRBJ1-2; D might be TRBD1 (6 bases). V gave up 7 bases and J gave up 4 bases, with 19 bases separating them. CDR1 LNHDA and CDR2 SQIVND come from the germline V gene (reference sequence). CDR3 length equals 15 residues. The CDR3 protein is CASKVAQGMFYGYTF. The CDR3 DNA reads as TGTGCCAGTAAAGTGGCGCAGGGGATGTTCTATGGCTACACCTTC.

The gene calls are TRBV18 and TRBJ2-1; TRBD1 aligns across 10 bases. CDR1 is KGHSH, CDR2 LQKENI, per germline. The CDR3 is made up of 17 amino acids. V dropped 1 base and J dropped 5; count of bases not matched to a gene: 8. CDR3 sequence (DNA): TGTGCCAGCTCACCACGACAGGGGGCCCCTATCAACAATGAGCAGTTCTTC. This codes for CASSPRQGAPINNEQFF. Looking up the rest from reference TRBV18 and TRBJ2-1 gives the full variable domain: NAGVMQNPRHLVRRRGQEARLRCSPMKGHSHVYWYRQLPEEGLKFMVYLQKENIIDESGMPKERFSAEFPKEGPSILRIQQVVRGDSAAYFCASSPRQGAPINNEQFFGPGTRLTVL.

In DNA, the CDR3 is TGTGCCAGCAGTTTCAGGGGTGGAACCGGGGAGCTGTTTTTT. This sequence encodes CASSFRGGTGELFF. The gene calls are TRBV12-3 or TRBV12-4 and TRBJ2-2; D possibly corresponds to TRBD1 (6 bases). This CDR3 has 14 amino acids. V lost 3 bases and J 5 bases, leaving 10 bases between the germline ends.

This chain joins TRBV20-1 and TRBJ2-2, with a tentative D call TRBD2 (6 bases). CDR3 length: 16 amino acids. The V gene's germline CDR1 is DFQATT and CDR2 SNEGSKA (reference sequence). Between the trimmed V and J ends, which lost 8 bases and 1 base, there was a span of 20 bases. The CDR3 loop is CSTPDTTAGNTGELFF. The CDR3 DNA reads TGCAGTACGCCCGACACGACAGCGGGGAACACCGGGGAGCTGTTTTTT.

DNA of the CDR3: TGTGCCACCAGTGATTTGCAATGGGGGGGCACAGATACGCAGTATTTT. It codes for CATSDLQWGGTDTQYF. The genes are TRBV24-1 and TRBJ2-3, with a weak D call TRBD2 (6 bases). V lost 0 bases, J lost 1 base, and 10 bases lay in between. CDR1 and CDR2 (germline): KGHDR, SFDVKD. The CDR3 consists of 16 residues.

V is TRBV3-1 and J is TRBJ2-3; TRBD2 agrees at 10 bases. V was clipped by 3 bases and J by 7 bases; unmatched bases: 10. Germline assignment: CDR1 LGHDT and CDR2 YNNKEL (reference sequence). CDR3 length: 16 amino acids. This chain's CDR3 is CASSHISGGPLYTQYF. CDR3 bases: TGTGCCAGCAGCCACATTAGCGGGGGGCCTCTATATACGCAGTATTTT.

This chain uses TRBV20-1 with TRBJ2-1; weak D call: TRBD1 (6 bases). This CDR3 contains 12 residues. Looked up from germline, CDR1 is DFQATT and CDR2 is SNEGSKA (reference sequence). Trimming took 8 bases from V and 7 from J, leaving 15 bases between them. CDR3 sequence reads: CSYPDSGNEQFF. The DNA of the CDR3 is TGCAGTTACCCGGACAGTGGGAATGAGCAGTTCTTC.

This clonotype was counted between two and nine times. The rearrangement uses TRBV28 and TRBJ2-7; TRBD2 is a possible D gene (6 bases). Per the germline V gene, CDR1 is MDHEN and CDR2 is SYDVKM. The CDR3 has 16 residues. V lost 5 bases to trimming and J lost 0 bases, with 17 bases between them. The CDR3 spells CASSPVGGIRSYEQYF. The CDR3 DNA sequence: TGTGCCAGCAGTCCCGTGGGGGGAATACGCTCCTACGAGCAGTACTTC.

V usage is TRBV12-5 and J usage is TRBJ1-1; TRBD1 is a possible D gene (6 bases). The CDR3 sequence is 16 residues long. The germline V and J ends were trimmed by 3 bases and 0 bases, with 14 bases remaining between them. In germline, CDR1 is LGHNT, CDR2 FRNRAP. This chain's CDR3 is CASGFLGGVMNTEAFF. The DNA of the CDR3 is TGTGCTAGTGGTTTTCTAGGGGGGGTTATGAACACTGAAGCTTTCTTT. The full variable domain, rest sourced from reference TRBV12-5 and TRBJ1-1, is DARVTQTPRHKVTEMGQEVTMRCQPILGHNTVFWYRQTMMQGLELLAYFRNRAPLDDSGMPKDRFSAEMPDATLATLKIQPSEPRDSAVYFCASGFLGGVMNTEAFFGQGTRLTVV.